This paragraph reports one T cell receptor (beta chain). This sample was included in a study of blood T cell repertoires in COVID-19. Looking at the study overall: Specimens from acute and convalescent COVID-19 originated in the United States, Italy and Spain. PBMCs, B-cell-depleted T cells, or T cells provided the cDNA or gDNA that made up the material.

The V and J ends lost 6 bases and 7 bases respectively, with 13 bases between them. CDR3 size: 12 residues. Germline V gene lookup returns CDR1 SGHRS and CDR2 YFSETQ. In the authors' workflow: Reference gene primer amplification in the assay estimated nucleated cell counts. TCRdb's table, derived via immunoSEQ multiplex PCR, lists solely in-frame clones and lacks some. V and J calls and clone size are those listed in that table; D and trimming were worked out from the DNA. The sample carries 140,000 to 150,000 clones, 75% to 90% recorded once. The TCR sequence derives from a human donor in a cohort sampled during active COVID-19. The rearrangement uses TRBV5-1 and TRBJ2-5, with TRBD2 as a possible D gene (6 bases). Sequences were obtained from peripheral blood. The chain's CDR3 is CASNSGDGTQYF. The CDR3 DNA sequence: TGCGCCAGCAACTCGGGAGACGGGACCCAGTACTTC.